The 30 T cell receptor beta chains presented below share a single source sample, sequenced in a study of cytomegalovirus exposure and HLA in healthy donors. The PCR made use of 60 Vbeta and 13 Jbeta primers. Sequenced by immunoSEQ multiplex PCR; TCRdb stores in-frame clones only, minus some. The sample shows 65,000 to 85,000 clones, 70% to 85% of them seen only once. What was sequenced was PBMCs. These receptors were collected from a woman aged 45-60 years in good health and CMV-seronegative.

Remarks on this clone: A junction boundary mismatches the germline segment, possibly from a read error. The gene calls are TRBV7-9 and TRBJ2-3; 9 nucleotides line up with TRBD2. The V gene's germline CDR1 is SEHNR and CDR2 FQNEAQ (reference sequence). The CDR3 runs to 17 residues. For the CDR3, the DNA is TGTGCCAGCAGTTTAGCATTTGGCGGGGGGGGATCAGATACGCAGTATTTT. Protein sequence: CASSLAFGGGGSDTQYF.

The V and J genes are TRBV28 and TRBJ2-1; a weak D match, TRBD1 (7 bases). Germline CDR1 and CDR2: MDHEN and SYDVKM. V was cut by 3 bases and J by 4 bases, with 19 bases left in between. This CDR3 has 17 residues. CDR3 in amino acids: CASSFPAGQNLYNEQFF. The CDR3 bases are TGTGCCAGCAGTTTTCCCGCGGGACAGAACCTTTACAATGAGCAGTTCTTC.

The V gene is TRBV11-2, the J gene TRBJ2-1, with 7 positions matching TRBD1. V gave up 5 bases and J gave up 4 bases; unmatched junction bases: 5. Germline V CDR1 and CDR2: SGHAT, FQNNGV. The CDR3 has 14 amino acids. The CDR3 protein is CASSRDSRYNEQFF. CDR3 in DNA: TGTGCCAGCAGCAGGGACAGCCGGTACAATGAGCAGTTCTTC.

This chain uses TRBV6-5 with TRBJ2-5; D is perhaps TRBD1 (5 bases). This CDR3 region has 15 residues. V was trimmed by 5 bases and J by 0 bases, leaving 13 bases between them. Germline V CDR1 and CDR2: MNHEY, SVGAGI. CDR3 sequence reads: CASSLDSSYQETQYF. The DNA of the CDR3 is TGTGCCAGCAGTCTCGACAGCTCGTACCAAGAGACCCAGTACTTC.

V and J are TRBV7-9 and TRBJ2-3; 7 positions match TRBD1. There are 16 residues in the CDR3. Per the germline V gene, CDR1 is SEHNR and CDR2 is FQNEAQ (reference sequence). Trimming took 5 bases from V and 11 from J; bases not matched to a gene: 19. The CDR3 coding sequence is TGTGCCAGCAGCCATACGGACAGGATAATGCCGTTTAGGCAGTATTTT. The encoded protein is CASSHTDRIMPFRQYF.

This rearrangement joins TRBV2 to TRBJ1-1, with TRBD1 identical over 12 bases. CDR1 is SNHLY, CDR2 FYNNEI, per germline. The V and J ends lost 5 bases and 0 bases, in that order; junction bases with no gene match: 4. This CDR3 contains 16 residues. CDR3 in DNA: TGTGCCAGCAGTAGGGACAGGGGGCGAGTGAACACTGAAGCTTTCTTT. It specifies CASSRDRGRVNTEAFF. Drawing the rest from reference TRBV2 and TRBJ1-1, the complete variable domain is EPEVTQTPSHQVTQMGQEVILRCVPISNHLYFYWYRQILGQKVEFLVSFYNNEISEKSEIFDDQFSVERPDGSNFTLKIRSTKLEDSAMYFCASSRDRGRVNTEAFFGQGTRLTVV.

CDR3 region: CASSAAITGSGQPQHF. DNA for the CDR3: TGTGCCAGCAGTGCCGCCATTACAGGGTCTGGGCAGCCCCAGCATTTT. This chain uses TRBV6-1 with TRBJ1-5; TRBD1 is a possible D gene (6 bases). Trimming left V 4 bases short and J 7 bases short, with 20 bases between. The CDR3 spans 16 residues. The V gene's germline CDR1 is MNHNS and CDR2 SASEGT.

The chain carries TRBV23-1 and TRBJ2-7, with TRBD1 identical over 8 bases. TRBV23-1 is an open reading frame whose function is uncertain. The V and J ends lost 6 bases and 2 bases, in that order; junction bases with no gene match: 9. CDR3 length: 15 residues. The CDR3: CASSQGAQGPYEQYF. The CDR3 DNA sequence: TGCGCCAGCAGCCAGGGGGCCCAAGGTCCCTACGAGCAGTACTTC.

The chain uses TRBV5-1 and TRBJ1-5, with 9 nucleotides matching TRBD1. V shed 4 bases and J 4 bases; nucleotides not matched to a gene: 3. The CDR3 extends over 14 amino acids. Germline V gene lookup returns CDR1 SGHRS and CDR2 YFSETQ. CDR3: CASSLTGGNQPQHF. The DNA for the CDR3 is TGCGCCAGCAGCCTGACAGGGGGGAATCAGCCCCAGCATTTT.

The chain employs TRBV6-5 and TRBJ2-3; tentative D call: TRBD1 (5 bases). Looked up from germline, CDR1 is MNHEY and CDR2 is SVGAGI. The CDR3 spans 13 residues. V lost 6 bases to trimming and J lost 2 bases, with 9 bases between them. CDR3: CASRLTVTDTQYF. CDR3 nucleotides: TGTGCCAGCAGATTGACAGTCACAGATACGCAGTATTTT.

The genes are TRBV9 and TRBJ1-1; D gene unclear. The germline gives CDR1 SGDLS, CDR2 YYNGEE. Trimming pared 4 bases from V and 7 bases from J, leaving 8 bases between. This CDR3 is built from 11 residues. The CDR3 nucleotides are TGTGCCAGCAGCCCCTCCGGTGAAGCTTTCTTT. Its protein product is CASSPSGEAFF. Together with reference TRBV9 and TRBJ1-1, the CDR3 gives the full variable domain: DSGVTQTPKHLITATGQRVTLRCSPRSGDLSVYWYQQSLDQGLQFLIQYYNGEERAKGNILERFSAQQFPDLHSELNLSSLELGDSALYFCASSPSGEAFFGQGTRLTVV.

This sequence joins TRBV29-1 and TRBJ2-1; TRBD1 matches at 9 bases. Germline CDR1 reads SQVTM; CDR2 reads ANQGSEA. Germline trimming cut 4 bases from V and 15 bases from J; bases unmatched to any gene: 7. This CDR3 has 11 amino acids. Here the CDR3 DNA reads TGCAGCGTTGTTTTGGGACAGGGTTCGTTCTTC. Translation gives CSVVLGQGSFF.

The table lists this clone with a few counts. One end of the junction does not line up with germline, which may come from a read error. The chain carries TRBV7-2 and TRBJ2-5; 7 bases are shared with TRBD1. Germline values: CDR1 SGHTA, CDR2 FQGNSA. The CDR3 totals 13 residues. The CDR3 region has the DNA TGTGCCAGCATCAGGACAGGACAAGGGACCCAGTACTTC. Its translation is CASIRTGQGTQYF.

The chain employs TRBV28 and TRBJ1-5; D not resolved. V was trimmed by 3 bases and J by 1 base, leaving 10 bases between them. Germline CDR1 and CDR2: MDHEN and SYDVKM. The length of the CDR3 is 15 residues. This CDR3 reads CASSFIPGSNQPQHF. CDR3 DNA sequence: TGTGCCAGCAGTTTTATTCCGGGAAGCAATCAGCCCCAGCATTTT.

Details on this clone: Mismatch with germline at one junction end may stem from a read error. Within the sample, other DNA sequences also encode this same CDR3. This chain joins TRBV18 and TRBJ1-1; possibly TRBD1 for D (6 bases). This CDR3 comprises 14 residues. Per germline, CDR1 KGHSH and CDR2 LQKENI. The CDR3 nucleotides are TGTGCCAGCTCACCATTAAAAGGGGACACTGAGGCTTTCTTT. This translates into CASSPLKGDTEAFF.

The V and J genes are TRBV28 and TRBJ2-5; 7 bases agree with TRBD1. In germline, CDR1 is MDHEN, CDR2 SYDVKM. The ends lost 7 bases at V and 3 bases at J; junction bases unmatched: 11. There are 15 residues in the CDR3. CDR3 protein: CASTPPRDREETQYF. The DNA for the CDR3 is TGTGCCAGCACCCCGCCGAGGGACAGAGAAGAGACCCAGTACTTC.

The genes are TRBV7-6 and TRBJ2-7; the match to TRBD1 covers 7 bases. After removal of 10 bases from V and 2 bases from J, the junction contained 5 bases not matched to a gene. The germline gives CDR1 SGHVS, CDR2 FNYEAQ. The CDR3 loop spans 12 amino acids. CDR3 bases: TGTGCCACCGGGGACAGTCCCTACGAGCAGTACTTC. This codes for CATGDSPYEQYF.

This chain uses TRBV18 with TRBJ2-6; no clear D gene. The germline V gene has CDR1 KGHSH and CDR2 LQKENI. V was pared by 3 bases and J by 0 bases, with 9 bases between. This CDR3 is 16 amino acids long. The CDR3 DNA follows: TGTGCCAGCTCACCTTTAAGCGACTCTGGGGCCAACGTCCTGACTTTC. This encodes CASSPLSDSGANVLTF.

This CDR3 reads CASSSDRTNTGELFF. Written as DNA, the CDR3 is TGTGCCAGCAGCTCGGACAGGACGAACACCGGGGAGCTGTTTTTT. The chain joins TRBV5-4 to TRBJ2-2, with 7 bases identical to TRBD1. CDR3 size: 15 residues. J was trimmed by 0 bases and V by 3 bases; bases with no gene match: 2. Germline lookup yields CDR1 SGHNT and CDR2 YYREEE (reference sequence).

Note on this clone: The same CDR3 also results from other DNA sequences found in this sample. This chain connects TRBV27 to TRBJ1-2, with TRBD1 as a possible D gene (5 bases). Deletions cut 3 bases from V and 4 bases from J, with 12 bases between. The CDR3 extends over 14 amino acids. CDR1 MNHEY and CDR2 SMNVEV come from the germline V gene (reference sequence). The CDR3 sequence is CASSFGQGSYGYTF. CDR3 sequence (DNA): TGTGCCAGCAGTTTCGGGCAGGGTTCCTATGGCTACACCTTC.

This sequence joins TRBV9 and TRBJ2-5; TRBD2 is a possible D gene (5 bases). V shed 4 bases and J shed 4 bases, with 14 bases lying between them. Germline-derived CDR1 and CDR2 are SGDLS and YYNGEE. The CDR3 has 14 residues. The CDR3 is CASSKGSGGETQYF. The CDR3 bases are TGTGCCAGCAGCAAGGGCAGCGGCGGAGAGACCCAGTACTTC.

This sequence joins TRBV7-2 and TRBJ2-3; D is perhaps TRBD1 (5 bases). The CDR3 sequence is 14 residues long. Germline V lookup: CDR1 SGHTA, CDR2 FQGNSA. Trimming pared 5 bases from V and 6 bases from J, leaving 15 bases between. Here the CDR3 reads CASSRGFDADTQYF. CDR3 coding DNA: TGTGCCAGCAGCAGGGGATTCGATGCGGATACGCAGTATTTT. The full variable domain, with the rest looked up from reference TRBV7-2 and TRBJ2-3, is GAGVSQSPSNKVTEKGKDVELRCDPISGHTALYWYRQSLGQGLEFLIYFQGNSAPDKSGLPSDRFSAERTGGSVSTLTIQRTQQEDSAVYLCASSRGFDADTQYFGPGTRLTVL.

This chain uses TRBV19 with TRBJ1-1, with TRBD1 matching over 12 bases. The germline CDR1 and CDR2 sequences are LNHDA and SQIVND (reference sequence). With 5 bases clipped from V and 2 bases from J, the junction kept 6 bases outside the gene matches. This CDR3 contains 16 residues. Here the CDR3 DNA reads TGTGCCAGTAGTGTCCTCGGGACAGGGGGCAACACTGAAGCTTTCTTT. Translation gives CASSVLGTGGNTEAFF.

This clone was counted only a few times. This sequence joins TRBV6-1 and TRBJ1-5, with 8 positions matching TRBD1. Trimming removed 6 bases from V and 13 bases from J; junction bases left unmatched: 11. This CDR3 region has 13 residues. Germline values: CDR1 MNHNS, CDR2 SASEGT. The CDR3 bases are TGTGCCAGCAGGGGACAGGCCTCCGGCCAGCAGCATTTT. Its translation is CASRGQASGQQHF.

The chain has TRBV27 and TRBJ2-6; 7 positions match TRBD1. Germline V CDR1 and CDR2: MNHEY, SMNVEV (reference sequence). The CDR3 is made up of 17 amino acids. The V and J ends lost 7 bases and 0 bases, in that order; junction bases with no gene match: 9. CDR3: CASTNTGALSGANVLTF. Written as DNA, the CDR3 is TGTGCCAGCACTAATACAGGGGCTCTCTCTGGGGCCAACGTCCTGACTTTC.

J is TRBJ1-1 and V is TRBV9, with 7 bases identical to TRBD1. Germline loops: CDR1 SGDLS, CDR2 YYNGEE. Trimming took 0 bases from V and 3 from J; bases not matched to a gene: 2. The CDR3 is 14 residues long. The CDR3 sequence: CASSVERGHTEAFF. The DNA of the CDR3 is TGTGCCAGCAGCGTAGAAAGGGGGCACACTGAAGCTTTCTTT.

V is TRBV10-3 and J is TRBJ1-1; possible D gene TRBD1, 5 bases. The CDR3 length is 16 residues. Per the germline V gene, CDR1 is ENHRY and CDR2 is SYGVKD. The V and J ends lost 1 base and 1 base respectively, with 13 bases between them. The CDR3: CAISEFRTLPNTEAFF. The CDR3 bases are TGTGCCATCAGTGAGTTCCGGACACTACCGAACACTGAAGCTTTCTTT.

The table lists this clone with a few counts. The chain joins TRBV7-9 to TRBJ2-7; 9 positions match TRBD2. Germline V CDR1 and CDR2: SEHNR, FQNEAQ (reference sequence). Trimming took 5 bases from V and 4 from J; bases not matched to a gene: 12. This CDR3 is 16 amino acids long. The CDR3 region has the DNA TGTGCCAGCAGCCCTGAGATAGCGGGAGTGAGATACGAGCAGTACTTC. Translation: CASSPEIAGVRYEQYF.

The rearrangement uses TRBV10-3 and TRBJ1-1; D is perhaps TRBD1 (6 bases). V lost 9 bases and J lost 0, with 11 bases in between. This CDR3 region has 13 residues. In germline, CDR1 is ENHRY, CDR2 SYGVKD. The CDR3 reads CAIRTELNTEAFF. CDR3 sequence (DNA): TGTGCCATAAGGACAGAACTGAACACTGAAGCTTTCTTT.

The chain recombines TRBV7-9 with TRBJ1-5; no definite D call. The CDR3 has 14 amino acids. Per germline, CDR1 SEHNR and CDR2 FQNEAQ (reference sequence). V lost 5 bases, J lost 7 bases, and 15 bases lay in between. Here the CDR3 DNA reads TGTGCCAGCAGCCCCCTTGAGGGAGTCCAGCCCCAGCATTTT. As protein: CASSPLEGVQPQHF.